The clone carrying this T cell receptor beta chain was recorded a few times. No antigen is known for it. The protocol was immunoSEQ multiplex PCR, while the TCRdb copy is restricted to in-frame clones and leaves out a portion. The table has around 67,000 clones, around 81% seen once. Antigen-specific CD4+ T cells were expanded with viral peptide pools in the ViraFEST assay before sequencing. Around day 10 of culture, CD4+ T cells were separated out. The cohort was immunized with two doses of either the BNT162b2 or mRNA-1273 vaccine. For each well, over 1.5 million PBMC were cultured with around 9.8 IU/ml IL-2 and about 9.9 ug/ml peptides. This entry comes from a study of vaccination effects on CD4 cells after COVID-19. Whole-study results and caveats: By a late point after vaccination, infection- and vaccine-induced clones had shrunk markedly through clonal contraction.

The length of the CDR3 is 15 residues. Germline V gene sequence: CDR1 LGHNA, CDR2 YNFKEQ. Trimming stripped 1 base from V and 3 bases from J, with 10 bases between. The sequenced sample was CD4+ T cells from PBMCs cultured with HCoV-229E spike peptides, obtained after COVID-19 vaccination. The chain links TRBV4-2 to TRBJ2-1; D might be TRBD1 (5 bases). The receptor was isolated from a human donor who received a COVID-19 vaccine. The CDR3 nucleotides read TGTGCCAGCAGCCAAGGAAGGGGTTACTACAATGAGCAGTTCTTC. Its protein is CASSQGRGYYNEQFF.